The rows below give T cell receptor beta chains drawn from one sample of a study of T cell repertoires in cytomegalovirus infection. TCRdb ran MiXCR on the reads and lists one entry per CDR3 protein. The sample holds approximately 770,000 distinct CDR3 sequences; 25% to 30% are singletons and the top ten take about an eighth. These receptors are not linked to any known antigen. The sample was cultured CD8+ T cells from PBMCs, taken from culture after CMV antigen stimulation. Every receptor here comes from a human donor in good health (CMV status not recorded). Some clones in this sample may be carry-over from other donors' samples. Both conserved end residues are part of each CDR3. The order of the fields is V gene, D gene, J gene, clone size, CDR3 protein, CDR3 DNA. A D gene is named only where the DNA matches it firmly. Not every row has a clone size; where given, it reads once, few, many or a size class.

V: TRBV4-3
D: -
J: TRBJ2-3
size: few
CDR3: CASSQDLVTDTQYF
DNA: TGCGCCAGCAGCCAAGATCTAGTGACAGATACGCAGTATTTT

V: TRBV5-1
D: TRBD2
J: TRBJ2-1
size: -
CDR3: CASSLSTGGAVEQFF
DNA: TGCGCCAGCAGCTTAAGTACGGGGGGGGCGGTGGAGCAGTTCTTC

V: TRBV27
D: TRBD1
J: TRBJ1-1
size: few
CDR3: CASSPDRGLGTEAFF
DNA: TGTGCCAGCAGCCCTGACAGGGGATTGGGGACTGAAGCTTTCTTT

V: TRBV5-5
D: -
J: TRBJ2-7
size: -
CDR3: CASSLIGTYEQYF
DNA: TGTGCCAGCAGCTTAATAGGGACCTACGAGCAGTACTTC

V: TRBV3-1
D: -
J: TRBJ2-1
size: few
CDR3: CASSQGLLYNEQFF
DNA: TGTGCCAGCAGCCAAGGTCTCTTGTACAATGAGCAGTTCTTC

V: TRBV7-9
D: TRBD1
J: TRBJ1-2
size: -
CDR3: CASSLDRTGAARGYTF
DNA: TGTGCCAGCAGCTTAGACCGGACAGGGGCCGCGAGAGGCTACACCTTC

V: TRBV7-9
D: -
J: TRBJ2-7
size: -
CDR3: CASSPSGFDEQYF
DNA: TGTGCCAGCAGCCCGTCGGGTTTCGACGAGCAGTACTTC

V: TRBV4-1
D: -
J: TRBJ1-1
size: few
CDR3: CASSQDWAYNTEAFF
DNA: TGCGCCAGCAGCCAAGATTGGGCCTATAACACTGAAGCTTTCTTT

V: TRBV7-6
D: -
J: TRBJ1-1
size: many
CDR3: CASSLRTDVNTEAFF
DNA: TGTGCCAGCAGCCTCCGGACAGATGTGAACACTGAAGCTTTCTTT

V: TRBV20-1
D: -
J: TRBJ1-1
size: -
CDR3: CSASDGGGTEAFF
DNA: TGCAGTGCCTCGGACGGGGGAGGCACTGAAGCTTTCTTT

V: TRBV15
D: -
J: TRBJ2-1
size: few
CDR3: CATSRDLDTIEQFF
DNA: TGTGCCACCAGCAGAGATTTGGACACAATCGAGCAGTTCTTC

V: TRBV27
D: -
J: TRBJ1-1
size: -
CDR3: CASSLMGAPEAFF
DNA: TGTGCCAGCAGTTTAATGGGGGCCCCTGAAGCTTTCTTT

V: TRBV6-5
D: TRBD1
J: TRBJ1-2
size: few
CDR3: CASSYRNMDRGSGYTF
DNA: TGTGCCAGCAGTTACCGAAATATGGACAGGGGTAGTGGCTACACCTTC

V: TRBV24-1
D: -
J: TRBJ2-7
size: -
CDR3: CATSAFRSSYEQYF
DNA: TGTGCCACCAGTGCATTTAGGAGCTCCTACGAGCAGTACTTC

V: TRBV12-3/TRBV12-4
D: -
J: TRBJ2-3
size: many
CDR3: CASSSSGADTQYF
DNA: TGTGCCAGCAGTTCCTCGGGCGCCGATACGCAGTATTTT

V: TRBV7-9
D: -
J: TRBJ2-3
size: few
CDR3: CASSPSGIDTQYF
DNA: TGTGCCAGCAGCCCCTCAGGGATAGATACGCAGTATTTT

V: TRBV7-6
D: TRBD2
J: TRBJ2-1
size: few
CDR3: CASSLPTSGGHNEQFF
DNA: TGTGCCAGCAGCTTACCGACTAGCGGGGGGCACAATGAGCAGTTCTTC

V: TRBV7-9
D: TRBD1
J: TRBJ2-7
size: -
CDR3: CASSKTGGVEQYF
DNA: TGTGCCAGCAGCAAGACAGGGGGTGTTGAGCAGTACTTC

V: TRBV2
D: -
J: TRBJ1-6
size: -
CDR3: CASSEQRSSYNSPLHF
DNA: TGTGCCAGCAGTGAGCAGCGGAGCTCCTATAATTCACCCCTCCACTTT

V: TRBV2
D: -
J: TRBJ1-1
size: -
CDR3: CASLRYQEITMNTEAFF
DNA: TGTGCCAGCCTAAGGTATCAGGAGATCACCATGAACACTGAAGCTTTCTTT

V: TRBV6-5
D: TRBD1
J: TRBJ1-4
size: -
CDR3: CASSRRDATGETEKLFF
DNA: TGTGCCAGCAGCCGACGGGACGCGACAGGGGAGACTGAAAAACTGTTTTTT

V: TRBV11-2
D: TRBD1
J: TRBJ2-3
size: -
CDR3: CASSLWTGAGDTQYF
DNA: TGTGCCAGCAGCTTATGGACAGGGGCTGGAGATACGCAGTATTTT

V: TRBV5-5
D: -
J: TRBJ2-3
size: -
CDR3: CASSLDMALSTDTQYF
DNA: TGTGCCAGCAGCTTGGATATGGCGCTGAGCACAGATACGCAGTATTTT

V: TRBV7-6
D: -
J: TRBJ1-5
size: few
CDR3: CASSPGVGGSNQPQHF
DNA: TGTGCCAGCAGCCCAGGGGTGGGGGGAAGCAATCAGCCCCAGCATTTT

V: TRBV6-6
D: TRBD1
J: TRBJ1-5
size: few
CDR3: CASTPGQGAVFRKPQHF
DNA: TGTGCCAGCACTCCGGGACAGGGGGCGGTTTTCAGAAAGCCCCAGCATTTT

V: TRBV14
D: -
J: TRBJ1-1
size: few
CDR3: CASSLEDRPTEAFF
DNA: TGTGCCAGCAGCCTCGAAGACAGGCCCACTGAAGCTTTCTTT

V: TRBV4-2
D: -
J: TRBJ1-3
size: -
CDR3: CASSQGGIYSGNTIYF
DNA: TGTGCCAGCAGCCAGGGGGGTATATACTCTGGAAACACCATATATTTT

V: TRBV29-1
D: TRBD2
J: TRBJ2-5
size: -
CDR3: CSVEGTSRTQETQYF
DNA: TGCAGCGTTGAAGGGACTAGTCGCACCCAAGAGACCCAGTACTTC

V: TRBV28
D: -
J: TRBJ2-1
size: -
CDR3: CASSWSEGNSYNEQFF
DNA: TGTGCCAGCAGTTGGAGTGAGGGAAACTCCTACAATGAGCAGTTCTTC

V: TRBV28
D: -
J: TRBJ1-1
size: -
CDR3: CASSPLQGYTEAFF
DNA: TGTGCCAGCAGTCCCCTTCAGGGGTACACTGAAGCTTTCTTT

V: TRBV20-1
D: TRBD2
J: TRBJ2-1
size: -
CDR3: CSARDSGHRGGGSIGSSYNEQCF
DNA: TGCAGTGCTAGAGATTCGGGACATAGAGGCGGGGGGTCTATCGGAAGCTCCTACAATGAGCAGTGCTTC

V: TRBV5-6
D: TRBD1
J: TRBJ1-2
size: -
CDR3: CASSFRDRGLGYGYTF
DNA: TGTGCCAGCAGCTTCAGGGACAGGGGGCTTGGCTATGGCTACACCTTC

V: TRBV27
D: TRBD1
J: TRBJ1-2
size: few
CDR3: CASSLTLRQGIDYGYTF
DNA: TGTGCCAGCAGTTTAACCCTCCGACAGGGTATAGACTATGGCTACACCTTC

V: TRBV20-1
D: TRBD2
J: TRBJ2-4
size: -
CDR3: CSAMGLGNIQYF
DNA: TGCAGTGCTATGGGACTAGGCAACATTCAGTACTTC

V: TRBV4-1
D: -
J: TRBJ2-2
size: few
CDR3: CASSQETGDGELFF
DNA: TGCGCCAGCAGCCAAGAGACGGGGGACGGGGAGCTGTTTTTT

V: TRBV27
D: -
J: TRBJ2-5
size: few
CDR3: CASRRGPFQETQYF
DNA: TGTGCCAGTAGGCGGGGACCCTTCCAAGAGACCCAGTACTTC